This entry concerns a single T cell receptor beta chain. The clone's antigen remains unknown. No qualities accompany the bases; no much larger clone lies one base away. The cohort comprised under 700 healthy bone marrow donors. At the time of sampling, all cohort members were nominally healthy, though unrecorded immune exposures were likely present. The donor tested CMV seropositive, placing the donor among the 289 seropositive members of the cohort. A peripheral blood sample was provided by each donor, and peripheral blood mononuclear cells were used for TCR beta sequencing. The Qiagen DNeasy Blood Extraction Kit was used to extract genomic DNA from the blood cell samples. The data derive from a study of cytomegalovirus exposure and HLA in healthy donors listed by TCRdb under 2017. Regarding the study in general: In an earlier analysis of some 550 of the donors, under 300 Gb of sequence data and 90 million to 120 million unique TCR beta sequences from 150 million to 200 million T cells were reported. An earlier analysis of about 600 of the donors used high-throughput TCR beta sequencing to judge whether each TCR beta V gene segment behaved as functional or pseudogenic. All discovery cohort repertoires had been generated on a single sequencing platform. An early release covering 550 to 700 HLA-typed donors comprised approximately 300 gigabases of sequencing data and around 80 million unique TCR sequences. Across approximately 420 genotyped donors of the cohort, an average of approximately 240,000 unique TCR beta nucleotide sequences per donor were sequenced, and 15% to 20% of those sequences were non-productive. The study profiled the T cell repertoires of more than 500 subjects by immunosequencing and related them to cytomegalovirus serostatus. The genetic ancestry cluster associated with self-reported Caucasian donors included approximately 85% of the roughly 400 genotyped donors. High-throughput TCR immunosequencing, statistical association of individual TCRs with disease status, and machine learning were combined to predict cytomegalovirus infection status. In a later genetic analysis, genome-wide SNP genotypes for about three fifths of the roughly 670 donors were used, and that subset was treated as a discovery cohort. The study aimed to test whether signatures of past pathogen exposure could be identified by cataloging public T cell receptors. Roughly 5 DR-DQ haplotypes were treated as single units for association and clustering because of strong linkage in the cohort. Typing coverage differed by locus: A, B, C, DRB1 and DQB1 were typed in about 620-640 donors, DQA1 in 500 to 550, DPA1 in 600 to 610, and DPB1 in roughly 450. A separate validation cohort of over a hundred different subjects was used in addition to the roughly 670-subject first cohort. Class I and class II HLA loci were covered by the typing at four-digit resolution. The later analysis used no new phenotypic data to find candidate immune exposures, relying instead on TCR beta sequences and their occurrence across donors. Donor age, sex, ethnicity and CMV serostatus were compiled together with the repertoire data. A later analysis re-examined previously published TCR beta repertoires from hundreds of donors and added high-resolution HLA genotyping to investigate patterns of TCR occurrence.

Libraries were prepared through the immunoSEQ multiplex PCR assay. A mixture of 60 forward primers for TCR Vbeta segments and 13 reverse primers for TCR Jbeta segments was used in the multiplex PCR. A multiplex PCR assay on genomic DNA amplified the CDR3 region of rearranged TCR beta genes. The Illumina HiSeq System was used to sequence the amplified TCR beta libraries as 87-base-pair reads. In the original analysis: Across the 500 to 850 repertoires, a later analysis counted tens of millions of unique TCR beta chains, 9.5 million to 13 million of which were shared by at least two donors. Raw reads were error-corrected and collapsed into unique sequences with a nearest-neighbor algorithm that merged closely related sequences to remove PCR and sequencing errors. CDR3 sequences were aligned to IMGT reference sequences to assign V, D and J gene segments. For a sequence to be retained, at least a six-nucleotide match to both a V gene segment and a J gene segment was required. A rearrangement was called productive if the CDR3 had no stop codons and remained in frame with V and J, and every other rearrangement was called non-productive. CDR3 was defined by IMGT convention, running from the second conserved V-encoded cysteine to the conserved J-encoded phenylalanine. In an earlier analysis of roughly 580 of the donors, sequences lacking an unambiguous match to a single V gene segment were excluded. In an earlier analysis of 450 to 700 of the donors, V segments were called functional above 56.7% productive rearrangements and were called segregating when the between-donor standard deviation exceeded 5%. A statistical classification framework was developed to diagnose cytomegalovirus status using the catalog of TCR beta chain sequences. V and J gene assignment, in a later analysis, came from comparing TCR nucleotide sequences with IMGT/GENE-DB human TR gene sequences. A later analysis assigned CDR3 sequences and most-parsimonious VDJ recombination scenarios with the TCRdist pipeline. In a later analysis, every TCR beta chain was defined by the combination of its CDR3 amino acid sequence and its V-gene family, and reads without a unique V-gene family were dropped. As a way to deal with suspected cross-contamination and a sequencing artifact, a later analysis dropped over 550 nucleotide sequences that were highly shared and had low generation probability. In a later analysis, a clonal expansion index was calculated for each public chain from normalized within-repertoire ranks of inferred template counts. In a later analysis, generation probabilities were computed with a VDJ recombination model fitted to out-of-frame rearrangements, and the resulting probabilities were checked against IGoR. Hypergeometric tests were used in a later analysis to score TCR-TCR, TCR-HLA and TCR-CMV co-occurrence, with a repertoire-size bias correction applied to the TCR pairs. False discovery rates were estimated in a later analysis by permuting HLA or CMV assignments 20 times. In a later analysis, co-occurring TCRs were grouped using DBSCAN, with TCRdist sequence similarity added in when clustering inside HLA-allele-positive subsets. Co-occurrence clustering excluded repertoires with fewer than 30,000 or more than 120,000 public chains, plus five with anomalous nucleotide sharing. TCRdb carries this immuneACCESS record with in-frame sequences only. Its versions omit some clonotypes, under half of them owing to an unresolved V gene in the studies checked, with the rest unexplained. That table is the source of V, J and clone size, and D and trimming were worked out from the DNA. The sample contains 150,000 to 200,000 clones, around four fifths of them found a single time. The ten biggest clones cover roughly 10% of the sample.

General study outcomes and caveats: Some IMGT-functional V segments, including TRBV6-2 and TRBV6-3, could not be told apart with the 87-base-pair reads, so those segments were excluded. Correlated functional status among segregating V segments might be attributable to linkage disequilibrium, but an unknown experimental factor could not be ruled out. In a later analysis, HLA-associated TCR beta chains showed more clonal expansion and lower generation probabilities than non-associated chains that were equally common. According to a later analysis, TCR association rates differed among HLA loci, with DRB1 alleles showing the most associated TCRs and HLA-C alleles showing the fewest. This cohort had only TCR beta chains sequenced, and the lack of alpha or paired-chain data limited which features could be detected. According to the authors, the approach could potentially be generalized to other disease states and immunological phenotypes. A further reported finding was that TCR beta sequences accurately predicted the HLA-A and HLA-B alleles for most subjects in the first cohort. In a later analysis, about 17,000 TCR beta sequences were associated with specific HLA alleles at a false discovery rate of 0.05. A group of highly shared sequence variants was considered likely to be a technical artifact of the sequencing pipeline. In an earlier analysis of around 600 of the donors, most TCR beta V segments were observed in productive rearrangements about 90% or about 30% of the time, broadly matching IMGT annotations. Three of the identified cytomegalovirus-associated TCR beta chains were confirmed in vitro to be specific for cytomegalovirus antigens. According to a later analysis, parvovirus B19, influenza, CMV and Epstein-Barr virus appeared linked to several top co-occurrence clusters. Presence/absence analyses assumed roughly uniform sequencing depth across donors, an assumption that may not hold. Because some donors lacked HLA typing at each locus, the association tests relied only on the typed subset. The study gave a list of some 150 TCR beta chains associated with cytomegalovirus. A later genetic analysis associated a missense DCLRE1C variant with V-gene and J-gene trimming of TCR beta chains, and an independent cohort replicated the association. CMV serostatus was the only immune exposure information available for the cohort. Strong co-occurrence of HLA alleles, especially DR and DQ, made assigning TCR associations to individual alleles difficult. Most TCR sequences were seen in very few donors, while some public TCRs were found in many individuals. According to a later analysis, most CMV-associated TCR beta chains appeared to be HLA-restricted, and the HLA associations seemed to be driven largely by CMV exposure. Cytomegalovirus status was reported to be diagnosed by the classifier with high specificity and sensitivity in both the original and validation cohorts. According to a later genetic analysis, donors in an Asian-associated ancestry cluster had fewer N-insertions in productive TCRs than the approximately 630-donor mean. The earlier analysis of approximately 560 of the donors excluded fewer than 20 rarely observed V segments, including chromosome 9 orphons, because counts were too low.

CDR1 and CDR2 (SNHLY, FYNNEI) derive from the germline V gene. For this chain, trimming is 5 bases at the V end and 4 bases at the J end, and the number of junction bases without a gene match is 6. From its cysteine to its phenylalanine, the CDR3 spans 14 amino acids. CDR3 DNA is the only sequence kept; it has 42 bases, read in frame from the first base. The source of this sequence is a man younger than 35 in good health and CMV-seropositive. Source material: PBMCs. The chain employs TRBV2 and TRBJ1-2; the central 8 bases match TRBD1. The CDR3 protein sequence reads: CASSPTGVSYGYTF. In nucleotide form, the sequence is TGTGCCAGCAGTCCGACAGGGGTGAGCTATGGCTACACCTTC.